This T cell receptor (beta chain) comes out of a study of CD8 T cells in ankylosing spondylitis. Study-wide results and limits: Certain motif variants had earlier been reported in reactive arthritis synovial fluid and blood. Those disease-linked clones were CD8+; they were also relatively rare in peripheral blood. Clones linked to disease were reported to show significant enrichment in matched ankylosing spondylitis synovial fluid. Seemingly characteristic of ankylosing spondylitis blood was a TCR beta motif consisting of 7 or 8 highly homologous variants.

This clonotype was seen only once. The antigen remains unidentified. Using quantitative 5'-RACE with molecular barcodes, the authors made TCR beta libraries. Each CDR3 protein gets one entry after TCRdb re-called the 5' RACE reads with MiXCR. The repertoire has fewer than 500,000 distinct CDR3 sequences, 20% to 25% of them found once; the top ten carry less than 20%. The CDR3 length is 17 residues. Trimming pared 6 bases from V and 0 bases from J, leaving 18 bases between. Looked up from germline, CDR1 is MNHNS and CDR2 is SASEGT. This TCR was recovered from a male donor with ankylosing spondylitis. The chain links TRBV6-1 to TRBJ2-1, with a tentative D call TRBD2 (6 bases). Material: blood, either unsorted or a sorted T cell fraction (not recorded which). CDR3 coding DNA: TGTGCCAGCAGCTCCGGGAGCAGGGCCGCCTCCTACAATGAGCAGTTCTTC. Protein: CASSSGSRAASYNEQFF.